This section outlines one T cell receptor beta chain sequence together with its context. Antigen: not known. This sample is part of a study of CD8 T cell repertoires and HIV-1 epitope variants. Whole-study context: Epitopes were three Gag families plus Nef HW9 and YT9. Enriched T cells were co-cultured with equal numbers of autologous T cell-negative antigen-presenting cells.

Data came from immunoSEQ multiplex PCR; TCRdb stores just in-frame clones and leaves some out. Found here are approximately 5,000 clones, approximately 67% of them singletons; the top ten hold around two fifths. The V gene's germline CDR1 is SGHAT and CDR2 FQNNGV. The CDR3 spans 15 residues. The germline V and J ends were trimmed by 0 bases and 5 bases, with 13 bases remaining between them. Material: cultured CD8+ T cells derived from PBMCs. The chain couples TRBV11-2 to TRBJ1-1; TRBD1 is a possible D gene (5 bases). The TCR comes from a male donor with HIV. CDR3 DNA sequence: TGTGCCAGCAGCTTAGATTGGCAGGGAAGGACTGAAGCTTTCTTT. As protein: CASSLDWQGRTEAFF.